A single sample gave rise to the 25 T cell receptor beta chains below, sequenced in a study of identical twins. Each CDR3 protein gets one entry after TCRdb re-called the 5' RACE reads with MiXCR. Among hundreds of thousands of distinct CDR3 sequences listed, approximately 13% were seen once. Separately, the same data were catalogued under a study of yellow fever vaccine responses in identical twins.

The sample comprised CD8+ T cells sorted from blood. The receptors here all came from a woman between 18 and 29 years old in good health.

The sample holds many counts of this clonotype. The gene calls are TRBV24-1 and TRBJ2-3, with 9 nucleotides matching TRBD2. The V segment lost 3 bases and the J segment 2 bases; nucleotides outside the gene matches: 5. The CDR3 runs 16 residues. Germline lookup yields CDR1 KGHDR and CDR2 SFDVKD. CDR3 sequence: CATSDRERGATDTQYF. The CDR3, as DNA: TGTGCCACCAGTGATCGGGAGCGGGGGGCCACAGATACGCAGTATTTT.

Only a few counts were recorded for this clonotype. V gene TRBV27 combines with J gene TRBJ1-1; possibly TRBD1 for D (5 bases). The germline V and J ends were trimmed by 6 bases and 8 bases, with 19 bases remaining between them. Germline values: CDR1 MNHEY, CDR2 SMNVEV (reference sequence). The CDR3 length is 14 residues. CDR3 sequence (DNA): TGTGCCAGCAGCGGGGATCGACAGCGCACCGAAGCTTTCTTT. Translation: CASSGDRQRTEAFF.

The rearrangement joins TRBV5-6 to TRBJ2-7; D possibly uses TRBD1 or TRBD2 (5 bases each). Deletions cut 4 bases from V and 2 bases from J, with 13 bases between. Germline V gene sequence: CDR1 SGHDT, CDR2 YYEEEE. This CDR3 has 14 amino acids. CDR3 amino acids: CASSPGRTPYEQYF. CDR3 DNA: TGTGCCAGCAGCCCAGGGAGAACGCCCTACGAGCAGTACTTC.

This clonotype was seen only a few times. The chain couples TRBV5-1 to TRBJ2-7, with 13 positions matching TRBD2. Germline trimming cut 3 bases from V and 4 bases from J; bases unmatched to any gene: 13. There are 18 residues in the CDR3. Germline values: CDR1 SGHRS, CDR2 YFSETQ. The CDR3 is CASSSSGVGTSGTYEQYF. CDR3 coding DNA: TGCGCCAGCAGCTCAAGCGGCGTAGGGACTAGCGGGACATACGAGCAGTACTTC.

The table lists this clonotype with many counts. The V call is TRBV5-1, the J call TRBJ2-7; possibly TRBD2 for D (6 bases). Per germline, CDR1 SGHRS and CDR2 YFSETQ. The CDR3 extends over 14 amino acids. V was clipped by 3 bases and J by 3 bases, with 13 bases between them. As DNA, the CDR3 is TGCGCCAGCAGCTGGGACGGGGGAAGCTACGAGCAGTACTTC. This encodes CASSWDGGSYEQYF.

This clonotype occurred a few times. V and J are TRBV25-1 and TRBJ1-4; D is ambiguous. Germline V gene data show CDR1 as MGHDK and CDR2 as SYGVNS. CDR3 length: 16 amino acids. V lost 0 bases to trimming and J lost 5 bases, with 13 bases between them. The CDR3 DNA follows: TGTGCCAGCAGTGAATATTCAGCCCCGGGCAATGAAAAACTGTTTTTT. Its protein product is CASSEYSAPGNEKLFF.

This clonotype showed up just a few times. This rearrangement joins TRBV12-3 or TRBV12-4 to TRBJ2-4; D possibly corresponds to TRBD2 (6 bases). This CDR3 contains 14 residues. Trimming pared 5 bases from V and 8 bases from J, leaving 16 bases between. CDR3 DNA: TGTGCCAGCAGTCCTCTCGGCGGGACGGACATTCAGTACTTC. This encodes CASSPLGGTDIQYF.

This clonotype was seen more than once but under ten times. The rearrangement uses TRBV6-5 and TRBJ1-6; the D gene is possibly TRBD1 (6 bases). Looked up from germline, CDR1 is MNHEY and CDR2 is SVGAGI. The CDR3 sequence is 13 residues long. V was shortened by 2 bases and J by 10 bases, with 9 bases between the two germline ends. The CDR3 protein is CASSYGRGSPLHF. The CDR3 region has the DNA TGTGCCAGCAGTTACGGCAGGGGCTCACCCCTCCACTTT.

The rearrangement joins TRBV6-4 to TRBJ1-1; TRBD1 is a possible D gene (5 bases). Trimming removed 5 bases from V and 4 bases from J, with 20 bases in between. Germline loops: CDR1 MRHNA, CDR2 SNTAGT. The CDR3 consists of 16 residues. The CDR3 sequence is CASSPRSGGEGTEAFF. In DNA, the CDR3 is TGTGCCAGCAGTCCCCGCTCCGGGGGGGAGGGCACTGAAGCTTTCTTT.

This clonotype has more than one count but fewer than ten. The CDR3 loop is CSANIAGGRGETQYF. CDR3 DNA: TGCAGTGCTAACATAGCGGGAGGGCGGGGAGAGACCCAGTACTTC. V is TRBV20-1 and J is TRBJ2-5; 11 bases match TRBD2. The germline CDR1 and CDR2 sequences are DFQATT and SNEGSKA (reference sequence). V lost 4 bases to trimming and J lost 4 bases; unmatched junction nucleotides: 8. The CDR3 is 15 amino acids.

A note on this clonotype: One base away lies a much larger clone, so this may be a sequencing read error. The V gene is TRBV15, the J gene TRBJ2-3; 7 bases are a match to TRBD2. This CDR3 has 17 amino acids. Germline assignment: CDR1 LNHNV and CDR2 YYDKDF (reference sequence). V lost 1 base and J lost 0; bases outside the gene matches: 7. This CDR3 reads CATSRGASGPSTDTQYF. The CDR3 DNA is TGTGCCACCAGCAGAGGAGCTAGCGGACCTAGCACAGATACGCAGTATTTT. The whole variable domain, filled in from reference TRBV15 and TRBJ2-3, reads DAMVIQNPRYQVTQFGKPVTLSCSQTLNHNVMYWYQQKSSQAPKLLFHYYDKDFNNEADTPDNFQSRRPNTSFCFLDIRSPGLGDTAMYLCATSRGASGPSTDTQYFGPGTRLTVL.

This clonotype was detected a few times. J is TRBJ2-3 and V is TRBV12-3 or TRBV12-4; 7 bases align to TRBD1. The ends lost 5 bases at V and 0 bases at J; junction bases unmatched: 5. The CDR3 has 15 amino acids. CDR3 nucleotides: TGTGCCAGCAGTCCGGGACAGCCTAGCACAGATACGCAGTATTTT. Its translation: CASSPGQPSTDTQYF.

This chain joins TRBV27 and TRBJ2-1, with 9 bases lining up with TRBD1. The CDR3 is made up of 15 amino acids. V shed 2 bases, J shed 8 bases, and the junction held 7 bases outside the gene matches. CDR1 MNHEY and CDR2 SMNVEV come from the germline V gene (reference sequence). CDR3 protein: CASSLGQGWLDEQFF. The CDR3 region has the DNA TGTGCCAGCAGTTTAGGACAGGGGTGGTTGGATGAGCAGTTCTTC.

This clonotype showed up many times. This chain joins TRBV29-1 and TRBJ1-1; no definite D call. V lost 4 bases to trimming and J lost 3 bases, with 15 bases between them. The germline CDR1 and CDR2 sequences are SQVTM and ANQGSEA. The CDR3 length is 14 residues. In DNA form, the CDR3 reads TGCAGCGTTGGCCCCCTAAGGGTAGACACTGAAGCTTTCTTT. Its protein is CSVGPLRVDTEAFF.

Only a few counts were recorded for this clonotype. The V gene is TRBV5-1, the J gene TRBJ2-1; perhaps D is TRBD1 or TRBD2 (6 bases each). The CDR3 sequence is 17 residues long. With 1 base removed from V and 4 bases from J, the gap between germline ends came to 18 bases. CDR1 is SGHRS, CDR2 YFSETQ, per germline. CDR3 amino acids: CASSLRGAGALYNEQFF. The DNA for the CDR3 is TGCGCCAGCAGCTTGAGGGGGGCAGGGGCGTTATACAATGAGCAGTTCTTC.

The CDR3 reads CASTGIDNEQFF. Here the CDR3 DNA reads TGTGCCAGCACTGGGATTGACAATGAGCAGTTCTTC. The chain uses TRBV5-5 and TRBJ2-1; D uncertain. Looked up from germline, CDR1 is SGHKS and CDR2 is YYEKEE (reference sequence). The CDR3 sequence is 12 residues long. Trimming removed 6 bases at V and 5 bases at J, with 9 bases between.

This clonotype came up a few times. The chain couples TRBV21-1 to TRBJ1-2. TRBV21-1 is a known pseudogene. CDR3 size: 17 residues. Here the CDR3 reads CASSKELLLVLIYGYTF. The CDR3 DNA sequence: TGTGCCAGCAGCAAAGAGCTCCTCTTGGTCCTGATCTATGGCTACACCTTC.

This clonotype came up a few times. The J gene is TRBJ2-2, the V gene TRBV7-9, with D hard to call. The V and J ends lost 2 bases and 7 bases respectively, with 5 bases between them. CDR3 length equals 12 residues. Germline assignment: CDR1 SEHNR and CDR2 FQNEAQ (reference sequence). The CDR3 protein is CASSLYIGELFF. CDR3 DNA sequence: TGTGCCAGCAGCTTATATATCGGGGAGCTGTTTTTT. Full variable domain (outside the CDR3, taken from reference TRBV7-9 and TRBJ2-2): DTGVSQNPRHKITKRGQNVTFRCDPISEHNRLYWYRQTLGQGPEFLTYFQNEAQLEKSRLLSDRFSAERPKGSFSTLEIQRTEQGDSAMYLCASSLYIGELFFGEGSRLTVL.

The genes are TRBV7-8 and TRBJ2-5; 7 positions agree with TRBD2. Germline assignment: CDR1 SGHVS and CDR2 FQNEAQ. This CDR3 has 14 amino acids. The junction had 10 bases not matched to a gene; V was cut back by 4 bases and J by 8 bases. CDR3 sequence: CASSSSSGPDTQYF. The CDR3 DNA reads TGTGCCAGCAGCTCATCTAGCGGACCAGACACCCAGTACTTC.

The chain recombines TRBV20-1 with TRBJ2-5; D may be TRBD2 (6 bases). The CDR3 is made up of 15 amino acids. The V gene's germline CDR1 is DFQATT and CDR2 SNEGSKA (reference sequence). Trimming left V 6 bases short and J 0 bases short, with 17 bases between. In DNA form, the CDR3 reads TGCAGTGCCACCCCGGGACTCCAGTACCAAGAGACCCAGTACTTC. Residues: CSATPGLQYQETQYF.

This clonotype was detected a few times. The rearrangement uses TRBV7-9 and TRBJ2-7; unclear D gene. Between the trimmed V and J ends, which lost 5 bases and 3 bases, there was a span of 8 bases. This CDR3 contains 12 residues. Germline V gene data show CDR1 as SEHNR and CDR2 as FQNEAQ (reference sequence). In DNA, the CDR3 is TGTGCCAGCAGCCAAGGGTTCTACGAGCAGTACGTC. It encodes CASSQGFYEQYV.

The genes are TRBV4-1 and TRBJ1-2, with 11 positions matching TRBD1. The CDR3 is 15 amino acids. Germline CDR1 MGHRA, CDR2 YSYEKL. The junction had 6 bases not matched to a gene; V was cut back by 3 bases and J by 6 bases. CDR3 sequence reads: CASSHTDRGLNGYTF. The CDR3 DNA reads TGCGCCAGCAGCCATACGGACAGGGGGCTTAATGGCTACACCTTC.

V usage is TRBV2 and J usage is TRBJ1-2; D is undetermined. V was cut by 7 bases and J by 9 bases, with 6 bases left in between. The CDR3 loop spans 9 amino acids. Germline lookup yields CDR1 SNHLY and CDR2 FYNNEI. The CDR3 DNA reads TGTGCCAGCAAGGGTCGCTACACCTTC. It specifies CASKGRYTF.

This clonotype was picked up many times. The V and J genes are TRBV6-5 and TRBJ2-1, with D perhaps matching TRBD2 (7 bases). The CDR3 length is 15 residues. The germline gives CDR1 MNHEY, CDR2 SVGAGI. V shed 2 bases and J shed 1 base, with 9 bases lying between them. In DNA form, the CDR3 reads TGTGCCAGCAGTTACGAGGGGGGGTCCTACAATGAGCAGTTCTTC. Protein product: CASSYEGGSYNEQFF.

This clonotype was detected only a few times. V usage is TRBV24-1 and J usage is TRBJ2-1; 10 positions match TRBD2. Germline CDR1 KGHDR, CDR2 SFDVKD. This CDR3 region has 15 residues. The ends lost 1 base at V and 7 bases at J; junction bases unmatched: 3. The CDR3 coding sequence is TGTGCCACCAGTGATTTACCTAGCGGGAGTAATGAGCAGTTCTTC. Translated: CATSDLPSGSNEQFF.